This T cell receptor (beta chain) came from a study of beta chain features in type 1 diabetes. General study points: A pattern of fewer insertions and more deletions at VDJ junctions was seen in type 1 diabetes patients. Within patients, naive, central memory and Treg TCRB repertoires seemed more similar than within healthy donors. Shortening that was moderate but significant affected the TCRB CDR3s of Type 1 diabetes patients in all four CD4+ subsets.

The authors reverse transcribed all of the isolated RNA, so sequencing captured expressed TCRB transcripts. TCRdb keeps only in-frame clones here, not all; method: immunoSEQ multiplex PCR. This table has under 850,000 clones, over 10% appearing once. Germline lookup yields CDR1 GTSNPN and CDR2 SVGIG (reference sequence). The CDR3 sequence is 13 residues long. With 2 bases removed from V and 1 base from J, the gap between germline ends came to 8 bases. This clone was found a few times. The antigen is unknown. Other DNA sequences of this sample code for an identical CDR3. This receptor was taken from a man in his late teens or twenties with type 1 diabetes. The sequenced material came from naive CD4+ T cells from blood. This chain connects TRBV30 to TRBJ1-1, with D possibly TRBD1 on 6 matching bases. CDR3 sequence (DNA): TGTGCCTGGAGTAGACAGGAGAACACTGAAGCTTTCTTT. Encoded protein: CAWSRQENTEAFF.